This entry lists 21 T cell receptor beta chains sequenced from one sample in a study of early T cells in non-severe SARS-CoV-2 infection. MiXCR was run by TCRdb on the 5' RACE reads, yielding one entry per CDR3 protein. The repertoire holds about 83,000 distinct CDR3 sequences, with 10% as singletons. The source material was whole blood, sampled at baseline. These receptors originate from an adult who was a healthcare worker with PCR-confirmed SARS-CoV-2 infection or an uninfected control (not recorded which).

This clonotype was counted only a few times. The gene calls are TRBV2 and TRBJ2-2; D gene uncertain. The CDR3 sequence is 13 residues long. V was shortened by 3 bases and J by 6 bases, with 8 bases between the two germline ends. The germline gives CDR1 SNHLY, CDR2 FYNNEI. This CDR3 is CASSDWAPGELFF. The CDR3 DNA is TGTGCCAGCAGTGATTGGGCCCCCGGGGAGCTGTTTTTT.

V gene TRBV7-9 combines with J gene TRBJ2-5; TRBD2 might be the D (7 bases). The germline gives CDR1 SEHNR, CDR2 FQNEAQ (reference sequence). This CDR3 is built from 14 residues. V shed 6 bases and J shed 4 bases, with 15 bases lying between them. The CDR3 reads CASRVGASGETQYF. DNA of the CDR3: TGTGCCAGCAGGGTGGGGGCTAGCGGAGAGACCCAGTACTTC.

This clonotype was counted only a few times. The chain couples TRBV7-9 to TRBJ2-2; D might be TRBD1 (6 bases). Trimming pared 5 bases from V and 4 bases from J, leaving 23 bases between. Germline CDR1 reads SEHNR; CDR2 reads FQNEAQ (reference sequence). The CDR3 runs 18 residues. For the CDR3, the DNA is TGTGCCAGCAGCAGTCGCGTCCGGGACATCCTACTCACCGGGGAGCTGTTTTTT. This encodes CASSSRVRDILLTGELFF.

This chain joins TRBV6-1 and TRBJ1-1, with D unclear. V was clipped by 3 bases and J by 5 bases, with 13 bases between them. Germline lookup yields CDR1 MNHNS and CDR2 SASEGT. The CDR3 is made up of 14 amino acids. CDR3 DNA sequence: TGTGCCAGCAGTGAGTCCGGAGGGTATACTGAAGCTTTCTTT. It specifies CASSESGGYTEAFF.

The J gene is TRBJ1-2, the V gene TRBV2, with D perhaps matching TRBD1 (5 bases). This CDR3 has 12 residues. Trimming cost V 10 bases and J 4 bases, with 13 bases left between them. CDR1 is SNHLY, CDR2 FYNNEI, per germline. CDR3 DNA: TGTGCCAACGCAGGGAACAGCTATGGCTACACCTTC. It encodes CANAGNSYGYTF.

This clonotype was seen a few times. The chain couples TRBV28 to TRBJ2-7; D ambiguous. CDR1 and CDR2 from the germline V gene are MDHEN and SYDVKM. With 7 bases removed from V and 3 bases from J, the gap between germline ends came to 16 bases. There are 14 residues in the CDR3. The CDR3 here is CASKRFAPHYEQYF. CDR3 bases: TGTGCCAGCAAAAGGTTTGCACCTCACTACGAGCAGTACTTC.

This clonotype was recorded at least ten times. This rearrangement joins TRBV20-1 to TRBJ1-5; D is undetermined. CDR3 size: 17 residues. Germline CDR1 DFQATT, CDR2 SNEGSKA (reference sequence). V lost 0 bases, J lost 1 base, and 16 bases lay in between. The DNA of the CDR3 is TGCAGTGCTAGAGATGCGGTAAGCGCGGGGAGCAATCAGCCCCAGCATTTT. This encodes CSARDAVSAGSNQPQHF.

The gene calls are TRBV28 and TRBJ2-1; the match to TRBD2 covers 10 bases. The CDR3 is 16 residues long. The trim removed 4 bases at V and 8 bases at J, leaving 11 bases unmatched. CDR1 MDHEN and CDR2 SYDVKM come from the germline V gene. CDR3 sequence (DNA): TGTGCCAGCAGTTCTCATATAGCGGGAGGTTTCTATGAGCAGTTCTTC. The encoded protein is CASSSHIAGGFYEQFF.

CDR3 nucleotides: TGTGCCAGCAGCCCGGGCCTTGTATCGCAGTATTTT. This gives the protein CASSPGLVSQYF. V and J are TRBV7-9 and TRBJ2-3; D gene unclear. Trimming removed 5 bases at V and 10 bases at J, with 13 bases between. Looked up from germline, CDR1 is SEHNR and CDR2 is FQNEAQ (reference sequence). The CDR3 has 12 residues.

This clonotype was observed a few times. This chain connects TRBV20-1 to TRBJ1-2; maybe TRBD1 (5 bases). V was trimmed by 4 bases and J by 8 bases, leaving 14 bases between them. Looked up from germline, CDR1 is DFQATT and CDR2 is SNEGSKA (reference sequence). There are 12 residues in the CDR3. CDR3 in DNA: TGCAGTGCTACGGGACCGCTGCGCGGCTACACCTTC. It specifies CSATGPLRGYTF.

This clonotype was found a few times. J is TRBJ2-3 and V is TRBV10-3; 7 bases agree with TRBD2. Germline trimming cut 4 bases from V and 2 bases from J; bases unmatched to any gene: 6. The germline gives CDR1 ENHRY, CDR2 SYGVKD. The CDR3 consists of 15 residues. In DNA form, the CDR3 reads TGTGCCATCAGTGCGGGGACTACAACCACAGATACGCAGTATTTT. Its translation: CAISAGTTTTDTQYF.

Only a few counts were recorded for this clonotype. The V call is TRBV10-2, the J call TRBJ1-4, with D hard to call. Trimming shortened V by 2 bases and J by 7 bases, and 5 bases separated the two germline ends. CDR1 is WSHSY, CDR2 SAAADI, per germline. This CDR3 contains 12 residues. The CDR3 DNA reads as TGCGCCAGCAGTGAGGGAGCTGAAAAACTGTTTTTT. Its protein is CASSEGAEKLFF.

This clonotype was found a few times. The chain has TRBV7-8 and TRBJ1-6; D gene uncertain. Germline V lookup: CDR1 SGHVS, CDR2 FQNEAQ. The CDR3 has 12 amino acids. The germline V and J ends were trimmed by 6 bases and 11 bases, with 11 bases remaining between them. The CDR3 protein is CASSPARPPLHF. The CDR3 nucleotides read TGTGCCAGCAGTCCCGCTCGCCCACCCCTCCACTTT.

This sequence joins TRBV20-1 and TRBJ2-1; no clear D gene. The V end lost 6 bases, the J end lost 4 bases, and 10 bases lay between the germline ends. CDR1 DFQATT and CDR2 SNEGSKA come from the germline V gene (reference sequence). The CDR3 is 12 amino acids. In nucleotides, the CDR3 is TGCAGTGCCACGAGGAGTTACAATGAGCAGTTCTTC. Amino acids: CSATRSYNEQFF.

The sample holds many counts of this clonotype. The V and J genes are TRBV9 and TRBJ2-5, with D maybe TRBD1 (7 bases). Germline V gene data show CDR1 as SGDLS and CDR2 as YYNGEE. V was trimmed by 0 bases and J by 4 bases, leaving 16 bases between them. The length of the CDR3 is 16 residues. The CDR3 DNA reads TGTGCCAGCAGCGTAGCTACAGGGGACGGGGGAGAGACCCAGTACTTC. Translated, it gives CASSVATGDGGETQYF. Using reference TRBV9 and TRBJ2-5 for the parts outside the CDR3, the full variable domain is DSGVTQTPKHLITATGQRVTLRCSPRSGDLSVYWYQQSLDQGLQFLIQYYNGEERAKGNILERFSAQQFPDLHSELNLSSLELGDSALYFCASSVATGDGGETQYFGPGTRLLVL.

The chain is built from TRBV11-2 and TRBJ2-5, with 7 bases lining up with TRBD2. Germline V gene data show CDR1 as SGHAT and CDR2 as FQNNGV. The CDR3 contains 19 residues. V lost 3 bases, J lost 6 bases, and 22 bases stayed unmatched. CDR3 protein: CASSFDRPSRGREKQTQYF. The CDR3 nucleotides are TGTGCCAGCAGCTTCGATAGACCCTCACGTGGGCGGGAGAAGCAGACCCAGTACTTC.

The chain uses TRBV6-6 and TRBJ1-4; D call uncertain. The germline V and J ends were trimmed by 2 bases and 8 bases, with 12 bases remaining between them. The CDR3 is made up of 14 amino acids. From germline, CDR1 is MNHNY and CDR2 SVGAGI (reference sequence). This chain's CDR3 is CASSYGRPSEKLFF. As DNA, the CDR3 is TGTGCCAGCAGTTACGGCCGTCCTTCCGAAAAACTGTTTTTT.

The sample holds a few counts of this clonotype. The chain uses TRBV7-8 and TRBJ2-3; 9 nucleotides match TRBD2. Losses at the gene ends were 7 bases for V and 7 bases for J; bases not matched to a gene: 15. CDR3 length: 16 amino acids. CDR1 is SGHVS and CDR2 is FQNEAQ in the germline V gene. The CDR3: CASNLAAGGKGHTQYF. CDR3 DNA sequence: TGTGCCAGCAACCTCGCAGCGGGAGGCAAGGGTCATACGCAGTATTTT.

This clonotype occurred many times. Here the CDR3 reads CASSQDWDPSSYNEQFF. CDR3 sequence (DNA): TGTGCCAGCAGCCAAGATTGGGACCCGAGCTCCTACAATGAGCAGTTCTTC. The chain employs TRBV3-1 and TRBJ2-1; D could derive from TRBD1 or TRBD2 (5 bases each). The V end lost 0 bases, the J end lost 0 bases, and 12 bases lay between the germline ends. The CDR3 has 17 residues. Germline CDR1 and CDR2: LGHDT and YNNKEL (reference sequence).

Many counts were recorded for this clonotype. The CDR3 bases are TGTGCCAGCAGCTTAGCGTCGTCTTCGGATACGCAGTATTTT. Residues: CASSLASSSDTQYF. The V call is TRBV7-8, the J call TRBJ2-3, with D hard to call. Deletions cut 0 bases from V and 6 bases from J, with 10 bases between. The CDR3 has 14 residues. Germline CDR1 is SGHVS and CDR2 is FQNEAQ.

V gene TRBV7-9 combines with J gene TRBJ1-1, with D perhaps matching TRBD1 (5 bases). The CDR3 runs 16 residues. Trimming pared 2 bases from V and 4 bases from J, leaving 17 bases between. The germline CDR1 and CDR2 sequences are SEHNR and FQNEAQ (reference sequence). In nucleotides, the CDR3 is TGTGCCAGCAGCTTAATGTTTCTCCAGGGAGGCACTGAAGCTTTCTTT. Protein: CASSLMFLQGGTEAFF.